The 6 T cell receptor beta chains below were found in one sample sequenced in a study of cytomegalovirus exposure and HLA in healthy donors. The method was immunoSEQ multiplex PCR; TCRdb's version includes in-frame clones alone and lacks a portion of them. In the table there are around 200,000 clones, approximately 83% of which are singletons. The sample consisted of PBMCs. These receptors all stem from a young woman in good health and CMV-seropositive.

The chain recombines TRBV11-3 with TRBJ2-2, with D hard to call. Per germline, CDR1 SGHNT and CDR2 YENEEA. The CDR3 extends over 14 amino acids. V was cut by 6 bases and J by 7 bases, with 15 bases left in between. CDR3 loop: CASSHPGRNGELFF. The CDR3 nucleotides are TGTGCCAGCAGTCATCCTGGGCGTAACGGGGAGCTGTTTTTT. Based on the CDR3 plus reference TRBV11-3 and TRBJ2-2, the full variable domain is EAGVVQSPRYKIIEKKQPVAFWCNPISGHNTLYWYLQNLGQGPELLIRYENEEAVDDSQLPKDRFSAERLKGVDSTLKIQPAELGDSAVYLCASSHPGRNGELFFGEGSRLTVL.

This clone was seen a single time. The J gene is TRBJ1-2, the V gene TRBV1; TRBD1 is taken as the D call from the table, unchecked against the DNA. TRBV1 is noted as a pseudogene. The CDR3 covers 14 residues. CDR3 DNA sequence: TGCACCAGCAGCCTAGGAGGGGGCTTCTATGGCTACACCTTC. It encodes CTSSLGGGFYGYTF.

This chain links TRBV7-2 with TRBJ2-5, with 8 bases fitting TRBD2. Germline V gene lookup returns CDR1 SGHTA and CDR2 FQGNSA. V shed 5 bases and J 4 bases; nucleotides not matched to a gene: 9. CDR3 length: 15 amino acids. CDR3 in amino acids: CASSRERGWLETQYF. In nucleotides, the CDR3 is TGTGCCAGCAGCAGAGAGCGGGGGTGGTTAGAGACCCAGTACTTC.

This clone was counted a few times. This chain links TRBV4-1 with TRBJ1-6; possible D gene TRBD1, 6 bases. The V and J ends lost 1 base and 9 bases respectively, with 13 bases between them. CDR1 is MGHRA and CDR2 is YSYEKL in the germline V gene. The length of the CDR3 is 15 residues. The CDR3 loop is CASSQVPGVFSPLHF. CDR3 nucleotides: TGCGCCAGCAGCCAAGTCCCAGGGGTATTTTCACCCCTCCACTTT.

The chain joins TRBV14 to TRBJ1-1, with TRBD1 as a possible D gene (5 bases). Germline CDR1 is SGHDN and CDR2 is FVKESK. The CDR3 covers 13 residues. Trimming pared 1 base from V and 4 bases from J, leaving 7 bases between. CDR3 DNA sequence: TGTGCCAGCAGCCAAGGCAGGGCCACTGAAGCTTTCTTT. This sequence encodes CASSQGRATEAFF.

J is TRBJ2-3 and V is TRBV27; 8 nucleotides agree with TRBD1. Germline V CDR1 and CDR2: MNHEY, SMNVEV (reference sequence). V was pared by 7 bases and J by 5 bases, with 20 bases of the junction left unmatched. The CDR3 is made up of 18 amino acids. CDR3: CASNYPGQAPRIGDTQYF. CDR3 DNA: TGTGCCAGCAACTACCCGGGACAGGCTCCCCGAATTGGAGATACGCAGTATTTT.